This entry lists 32 T cell receptor beta chains sequenced from one sample in a study of radiotherapy plus CTLA-4 blockade in lung cancer. Clones were read by immunoSEQ multiplex PCR, and TCRdb kept only the in-frame ones, dropping some. The repertoire holds tens of thousands of clones, with less than 75% as singletons. The sample consisted of peripheral blood, taken from a patient treated with radiotherapy plus ipilimumab. These receptors originate from a human donor with non-small cell lung cancer whose response to radiotherapy plus ipilimumab could not be evaluated.

The chain combines TRBV25-1 with TRBJ2-2; D unclear. The V end lost 4 bases, the J end lost 5 bases, and 2 bases lay between the germline ends. Per germline, CDR1 MGHDK and CDR2 SYGVNS. This CDR3 is 11 amino acids long. CDR3 nucleotide sequence: TGTGCCAGCAGTGTAACCGGGGAGCTGTTTTTT. This sequence encodes CASSVTGELFF.

This clone was seen once. The rearrangement joins TRBV6-5 to TRBJ2-3, with 7 positions matching TRBD2. With 6 bases clipped from V and 0 bases from J, the junction kept 3 bases outside the gene matches. Germline CDR1 MNHEY, CDR2 SVGAGI. This CDR3 region has 14 residues. DNA for the CDR3: TGTGCCAGCAGACTAGCGTCTAGCACAGATACGCAGTATTTT. Translating it yields CASRLASSTDTQYF.

This clone occurred a few times. This chain uses TRBV27 with TRBJ2-1; D perhaps matches TRBD2 (5 bases). The CDR3 loop spans 11 amino acids. Per the germline V gene, CDR1 is MNHEY and CDR2 is SMNVEV (reference sequence). V was cut by 7 bases and J by 7 bases, with 8 bases left in between. For the CDR3, the DNA is TGTGCCAGCACGGACTCTAATGAGCAGTTCTTC. Amino acids: CASTDSNEQFF.

The chain joins TRBV2 to TRBJ1-1, with 8 bases that match TRBD1. The germline V gene has CDR1 SNHLY and CDR2 FYNNEI. The CDR3 has 14 residues. V was clipped by 7 bases and J by 7 bases; unmatched bases: 11. CDR3 sequence (DNA): TGTGCCAGCAACAGACAGGGGTTGAGGGATGAAGCTTTCTTT. Its protein is CASNRQGLRDEAFF.

This clone was counted only a few times. This chain uses TRBV27 with TRBJ2-2; D may be TRBD2 (6 bases). Germline V gene data show CDR1 as MNHEY and CDR2 as SMNVEV (reference sequence). Trimming took off 5 bases at V and 0 bases at J, with 13 bases between the two ends. CDR3 length equals 16 residues. This CDR3 is CASSPLAVTNTGELFF. As DNA, the CDR3 is TGTGCCAGCAGTCCATTAGCGGTCACGAACACCGGGGAGCTGTTTTTT.

The chain links TRBV18 to TRBJ1-4; D gene unclear. With 0 bases removed from V and 11 bases from J, the gap between germline ends came to 10 bases. The germline V gene encodes CDR1 KGHSH and CDR2 LQKENI. CDR3 length: 13 residues. The CDR3 DNA reads as TGTGCCAGCTCACCACCTCTCGATCAGAAACTGTTTTTT. This translates into CASSPPLDQKLFF.

The genes are TRBV18 and TRBJ2-1; TRBD2 matches at 14 bases. The junction had 1 base not matched to a gene; V was cut back by 6 bases and J by 3 bases. The CDR3 contains 15 residues. The germline CDR1 and CDR2 sequences are KGHSH and LQKENI. In nucleotides, the CDR3 is TGTGCCAGCTCTGGACTAGCGGGGGGCTACAATGAGCAGTTCTTC. This codes for CASSGLAGGYNEQFF.

This clone came up a few times. This chain's CDR3 is CAWRVRGLQVYEQYF. The CDR3 DNA is TGTGCCTGGAGGGTAAGGGGGCTACAGGTATACGAGCAGTACTTC. The chain uses TRBV30 and TRBJ2-7; 7 nucleotides align to TRBD1. This CDR3 is 15 amino acids long. The germline V gene has CDR1 GTSNPN and CDR2 SVGIG (reference sequence). The J segment lost 4 bases and the V segment lost 3 bases, leaving 12 bases of the junction unmatched. Based on the CDR3 plus reference TRBV30 and TRBJ2-7, the full variable domain is SQTIHQWPATLVQPVGSPLSLECTVEGTSNPNLYWYRQAAGRGLQLLFYSVGIGQISSEVPQNLSASRPQDRQFILSSKKLLLSDSGFYLCAWRVRGLQVYEQYFGPGTRLTVT.

CDR3 loop: CARSLGPRSPSYNSPLHF. As DNA, the CDR3 is TGTGCCAGAAGCTTGGGCCCACGGAGTCCGTCTTATAATTCACCCCTCCACTTT. The chain joins TRBV5-3 to TRBJ1-6, with D hard to call. TRBV5-3 is noted as an ORF with a role that remains uncertain. The ends were cut back, 0 bases at V and 4 bases at J, with 17 bases in the middle. The CDR3 sequence is 18 residues long.

The CDR3 loop is CASSSRLADQETQYF. CDR3 sequence (DNA): TGTGCCAGCAGCTCCCGACTAGCGGACCAAGAGACCCAGTACTTC. The chain couples TRBV5-4 to TRBJ2-5; 9 bases match TRBD2. The V gene end was trimmed by 3 bases and the J gene end by 0 bases; junction bases not matched to a gene: 3. CDR1 is SGHNT, CDR2 YYREEE, per germline (reference sequence). CDR3 length equals 15 residues.

The chain joins TRBV7-6 to TRBJ2-5, with D possibly TRBD1 on 5 matching bases. The CDR3 runs to 15 residues. V was clipped by 4 bases and J by 0 bases, with 12 bases between them. The germline CDR1 and CDR2 sequences are SGHVS and FNYEAQ. This CDR3 reads CASSYGHSNQETQYF. The CDR3 nucleotides read TGTGCCAGCAGCTATGGACATAGCAACCAAGAGACCCAGTACTTC.

V and J are TRBV14 and TRBJ2-7, with D perhaps TRBD1 (6 bases). The CDR3 is made up of 16 amino acids. In germline, CDR1 is SGHDN, CDR2 FVKESK. V shed 0 bases and J shed 5 bases, with 17 bases lying between them. CDR3 bases: TGTGCCAGCAGCCAAGATTTTAGGCAGGGGAGCGACGAGCAGTACTTC. Translated, it gives CASSQDFRQGSDEQYF.

This clone was seen repeatedly, ten times or more. This chain joins TRBV27 and TRBJ2-1; D gene unclear. Germline V lookup: CDR1 MNHEY, CDR2 SMNVEV (reference sequence). The CDR3 sequence is 15 residues long. V lost 11 bases to trimming and J lost 0 bases, with 17 bases between them. CDR3: CAPRLRQYSYNEQFF. CDR3 coding DNA: TGTGCCCCCCGCCTGCGGCAGTACTCCTACAATGAGCAGTTCTTC.

This clone was seen once. The chain carries TRBV27 and TRBJ2-7; 13 bases match TRBD2. This CDR3 is 15 amino acids long. Trimming at V came to 6 bases and at J to 5 bases, leaving 7 bases not matched to a gene. Germline values: CDR1 MNHEY, CDR2 SMNVEV (reference sequence). The CDR3 region has the DNA TGTGCCAGCAGCCGGACTAGCGGGAGTTTCAACGAGCAGTACTTC. This translates into CASSRTSGSFNEQYF.

This chain uses TRBV7-2 with TRBJ2-7, with 8 positions matching TRBD1. The CDR3 loop spans 14 amino acids. Germline V gives CDR1 SGHTA, CDR2 FQGNSA. J gave up 3 bases and V 3 bases, and 4 bases lay outside the gene matches. The CDR3 DNA reads TGTGCCAGCAGCTTTACAGGGGGTGACTACGAGCAGTACTTC. It codes for CASSFTGGDYEQYF.

The chain joins TRBV4-3 to TRBJ1-5; 9 bases align to TRBD1. With 0 bases clipped from V and 4 bases from J, the junction kept 1 base outside the gene matches. CDR1 and CDR2 from the germline V gene are LGHNA and YSLEER. The CDR3 sequence is 15 residues long. CDR3 coding DNA: TGCGCCAGCAGCCAAGAGGGGACAGGGAATCAGCCCCAGCATTTT. The encoded protein is CASSQEGTGNQPQHF.

CDR3 sequence (DNA): TGTGCCAGCAGCTTAGGACAGAACTACGAGCAGTACTTC. The encoded protein is CASSLGQNYEQYF. The V gene is TRBV7-9, the J gene TRBJ2-5; TRBD1 might be the D (5 bases). The J call may be wrong; the DNA end is better matched by TRBJ2-7. The CDR3 is 13 amino acids. Germline V gene data show CDR1 as SEHNR and CDR2 as FQNEAQ (reference sequence).

The chain has TRBV11-2 and TRBJ2-7; 7 bases map to TRBD2. The V and J ends lost 4 bases and 4 bases, in that order; junction bases with no gene match: 7. Germline CDR1 reads SGHAT; CDR2 reads FQNNGV. The CDR3 is 14 residues long. The CDR3: CASSSRTSGYEQYF. DNA for the CDR3: TGTGCCAGCAGCTCTCGGACTAGTGGGTACGAGCAGTACTTC.

Concerning this clone itself: Other nucleotide sequences from this sample produce the same CDR3. The chain carries TRBV9 and TRBJ2-2; 7 positions agree with TRBD2. Germline lookup yields CDR1 SGDLS and CDR2 YYNGEE. V shed 4 bases and J 5 bases; nucleotides not matched to a gene: 2. This CDR3 is built from 13 residues. The chain's CDR3 is CASSWGGTGELFF. In DNA, the CDR3 is TGTGCCAGCAGCTGGGGAGGGACCGGGGAGCTGTTTTTT.

This clone was seen a handful of times. The DNA for the CDR3 is TGTGCCAGCAGCTCCCCGGGACAGGCAAACGCTTTCTTT. The encoded protein is CASSSPGQANAFF. The rearrangement links TRBV7-9 to TRBJ1-1, with 8 nucleotides matching TRBD1. Trimming at V came to 4 bases and at J to 11 bases, leaving 9 bases not matched to a gene. The germline V gene encodes CDR1 SEHNR and CDR2 FQNEAQ (reference sequence). The CDR3 runs to 13 residues.

The chain recombines TRBV5-1 with TRBJ2-3, with TRBD2 matching over 10 bases. The germline V gene has CDR1 SGHRS and CDR2 YFSETQ. The CDR3 has 17 residues. V shed 1 base, J shed 1 base, and the junction held 6 bases outside the gene matches. This chain's CDR3 is CASSLSSAGGGTDTQYF. The CDR3 DNA is TGCGCCAGCAGCTTGAGCTCAGCGGGAGGGGGCACAGATACGCAGTATTTT.

The table lists this clone with a few counts. V is TRBV4-3 and J is TRBJ1-4, with 7 bases that match TRBD1. The CDR3 totals 15 residues. The V segment lost 0 bases and the J segment 8 bases; nucleotides outside the gene matches: 6. Germline V gives CDR1 LGHNA, CDR2 YSLEER. CDR3 nucleotides: TGCGCCAGCAGCCAAGATCCAGTCAGGGGGGAAAAACTGTTTTTT. This gives the protein CASSQDPVRGEKLFF.

The CDR3 loop reads CASSFPPNTDTQYF. As DNA, the CDR3 is TGTGCCAGCAGTTTTCCCCCTAATACAGATACGCAGTATTTT. The V call is TRBV28, the J call TRBJ2-3; D gene uncertain. Germline CDR1 is MDHEN and CDR2 is SYDVKM. The CDR3 loop spans 14 amino acids. With 3 bases removed from V and 3 bases from J, the gap between germline ends came to 10 bases.

This clone was seen only a few times. V gene TRBV7-9 combines with J gene TRBJ2-5; 15 positions agree with TRBD2. V dropped 4 bases and J dropped 5; count of bases not matched to a gene: 8. The CDR3 spans 17 residues. CDR1 and CDR2 (germline): SEHNR, FQNEAQ (reference sequence). The CDR3 coding sequence is TGTGCCAGCAGCTCCGGACTAGCGGGAGGGCCGGGGGAGACCCAGTACTTC. It translates to CASSSGLAGGPGETQYF. The full variable domain, completed using reference TRBV7-9 and TRBJ2-5, is DTGVSQNPRHKITKRGQNVTFRCDPISEHNRLYWYRQTLGQGPEFLTYFQNEAQLEKSRLLSDRFSAERPKGSFSTLEIQRTEQGDSAMYLCASSSGLAGGPGETQYFGPGTRLLVL.

V gene TRBV5-1 combines with J gene TRBJ2-5; D is uncertain. V lost 0 bases, J lost 3 bases, and 9 bases lay in between. The CDR3 is 14 residues long. The germline gives CDR1 SGHRS, CDR2 YFSETQ. The CDR3 sequence: CASSLGGAEETQYF. CDR3 nucleotide sequence: TGCGCCAGCAGCTTGGGCGGCGCAGAAGAGACCCAGTACTTC. The complete variable domain, with remaining parts taken from reference TRBV5-1 and TRBJ2-5, reads KAGVTQTPRYLIKTRGQQVTLSCSPISGHRSVSWYQQTPGQGLQFLFEYFSETQRNKGNFPGRFSGRQFSNSRSEMNVSTLELGDSALYLCASSLGGAEETQYFGPGTRLLVL.

V and J are TRBV19 and TRBJ1-2; tentatively, D is TRBD1 (6 bases). The germline CDR1 and CDR2 sequences are LNHDA and SQIVND (reference sequence). CDR3 length: 12 amino acids. Trimming removed 10 bases at V and 4 bases at J, with 13 bases between. The CDR3 sequence is CAITDRSYGYTF. The CDR3 bases are TGTGCCATTACCGACAGGAGCTATGGCTACACCTTC.

This chain connects TRBV7-2 to TRBJ2-5; D gene unclear. The end of the DNA fits TRBJ2-7 better, so the J call may be wrong. This CDR3 is built from 14 residues. Germline V gene data show CDR1 as SGHTA and CDR2 as FQGNSA. The CDR3 region has the DNA TGTGCCAGCAGCTTACGTAGCAACTCCTACGAGCAGTACTTC. This sequence encodes CASSLRSNSYEQYF.

This clone was detected only a few times. The chain couples TRBV4-2 to TRBJ2-7, with TRBD1 matching 9 bases. Germline CDR1 reads LGHNA; CDR2 reads YNFKEQ. V lost 4 bases and J lost 3; bases outside the gene matches: 7. The CDR3 has 15 amino acids. CDR3 sequence (DNA): TGTGCCAGCAGCCCCGGGACAGGGTATTTCTACGAGCAGTACTTC. Residues: CASSPGTGYFYEQYF.

The chain couples TRBV5-1 to TRBJ2-1; TRBD2 matches at 13 bases. Germline lookup yields CDR1 SGHRS and CDR2 YFSETQ. V lost 1 base and J lost 10; bases outside the gene matches: 8. The CDR3 runs 16 residues. Here the CDR3 DNA reads TGCGCCAGCAGCTTGTCGGAACTAGCGGGAGGGAAAGAGCAGTTCTTC. Its protein is CASSLSELAGGKEQFF.

The V gene is TRBV4-3, the J gene TRBJ2-1, with D unresolved. Trimming removed 3 bases at V and 1 base at J, with 16 bases between. The V gene's germline CDR1 is LGHNA and CDR2 YSLEER. There are 17 residues in the CDR3. The CDR3 region has the DNA TGCGCCAGCAGCCAGACTTTACCGGCCCATTCCTACAATGAGCAGTTCTTC. It codes for CASSQTLPAHSYNEQFF.

This rearrangement joins TRBV5-1 to TRBJ2-7, with TRBD2 matching 7 bases. CDR1 SGHRS and CDR2 YFSETQ come from the germline V gene. The CDR3 extends over 14 amino acids. Losses at the gene ends were 0 bases for V and 5 bases for J; bases not matched to a gene: 5. DNA of the CDR3: TGCGCCAGCAGCTTGGGGGAGGGTTTGGACGAGCAGTACTTC. Its protein product is CASSLGEGLDEQYF.

This chain links TRBV6-5 with TRBJ1-1; 9 bases match TRBD1. This CDR3 has 11 residues. CDR1 is MNHEY and CDR2 is SVGAGI in the germline V gene. Losses at the gene ends were 10 bases for V and 6 bases for J; bases not matched to a gene: 3. As DNA, the CDR3 is TGTGCCACCCGACAGGGGGCTGAAGCTTTCTTT. Residues: CATRQGAEAFF.